The 22 T cell receptor beta chains presented below share a single source sample, sequenced in a study of blood T cell repertoires in COVID-19. TCRdb's table, derived via immunoSEQ multiplex PCR, lists solely in-frame clones and lacks some. The sample comprises approximately 60,000 clones, about nine tenths of which are singletons, and under 4% rests with the top ten. Material for sequencing was peripheral blood. The receptors were sampled from a man in his forties or fifties with active COVID-19.

The rearrangement links TRBV19 to TRBJ2-5; D not resolved. V lost 5 bases and J lost 3, with 10 bases in between. CDR1 is LNHDA, CDR2 SQIVND, per germline (reference sequence). The CDR3 sequence is 13 residues long. The CDR3 DNA reads as TGTGCCAGTAGTGGTAACTTAAAAGAGACCCAGTACTTC. It specifies CASSGNLKETQYF.

The chain links TRBV6-6 to TRBJ1-2; D may be TRBD1 (6 bases). The germline V and J ends were trimmed by 2 bases and 3 bases, with 10 bases remaining between them. The CDR3 length is 14 residues. CDR1 MNHNY and CDR2 SVGAGI come from the germline V gene (reference sequence). Written as DNA, the CDR3 is TGTGCCAGCAGTTACGGCAGGGGAGACTATGGCTACACCTTC. The encoded protein is CASSYGRGDYGYTF.

This clone came up a few times. CDR3 sequence reads: CASSLDRVETDTQYF. DNA of the CDR3: TGCGCCAGCAGCCTTGACAGGGTGGAAACAGATACGCAGTATTTT. J is TRBJ2-3 and V is TRBV4-1, with 7 bases lining up with TRBD1. Germline CDR1 MGHRA, CDR2 YSYEKL. This CDR3 has 15 residues. V lost 4 bases and J lost 3; bases outside the gene matches: 7.

This clone was seen a few times. The V call is TRBV15, the J call TRBJ2-7, with D possibly matching TRBD2 (6 bases). The germline V and J ends were trimmed by 8 bases and 2 bases, with 16 bases remaining between them. Germline assignment: CDR1 LNHNV and CDR2 YYDKDF (reference sequence). The CDR3 contains 14 residues. The DNA for the CDR3 is TGTGCCACCGCGCGGGACCTCAACACCTACGAGCAGTACTTC. This encodes CATARDLNTYEQYF.

The rearrangement uses TRBV10-1 and TRBJ1-2, with D unresolved. Trimming pared 2 bases from V and 4 bases from J, leaving 14 bases between. This CDR3 has 15 residues. CDR1 is WNHNN, CDR2 SYGVQD, per germline (reference sequence). CDR3 nucleotides: TGCGCCAGCAGTGAGCCCACGTCGGTGGTCTATGGCTACACCTTC. The encoded protein is CASSEPTSVVYGYTF.

The V and J genes are TRBV6-5 and TRBJ2-7; D possibly corresponds to TRBD1 (6 bases). Germline loops: CDR1 MNHEY, CDR2 SVGAGI. V lost 6 bases, J lost 4 bases, and 19 bases lay in between. This CDR3 has 15 residues. The CDR3 region is CASSRFADSSYEQYF. Written as DNA, the CDR3 is TGTGCCAGCAGCCGTTTCGCGGACAGCAGTTACGAGCAGTACTTC.

The rearrangement links TRBV4-3 to TRBJ1-5, with TRBD1 identical over 10 bases. The CDR3 runs 16 residues. V lost 4 bases, J lost 3 bases, and 6 bases stayed unmatched. The germline V gene encodes CDR1 LGHNA and CDR2 YSLEER. The CDR3 region is CASSREGTGDNQPQHF. Written as DNA, the CDR3 is TGCGCCAGCAGCCGGGAGGGGACAGGGGACAATCAGCCCCAGCATTTT.

The CDR3 region is CASSPALGSPLHF. CDR3 nucleotide sequence: TGTGCCAGTAGTCCGGCCCTAGGTTCACCCCTCCACTTT. This chain links TRBV19 with TRBJ1-6, with D uncertain. CDR1 LNHDA and CDR2 SQIVND come from the germline V gene (reference sequence). This CDR3 spans 13 amino acids. V dropped 5 bases and J dropped 9 bases, with 11 bases sitting between them.

V usage is TRBV18 and J usage is TRBJ1-6; the D gene is possibly TRBD1 (6 bases). V was trimmed by 3 bases and J by 7 bases, leaving 10 bases between them. This CDR3 contains 14 residues. Germline values: CDR1 KGHSH, CDR2 LQKENI. The DNA for the CDR3 is TGTGCCAGCTCACCGGGGGCTGGGAATTCACCCCTCCACTTT. Amino acid sequence: CASSPGAGNSPLHF. Complete variable domain (other parts from reference TRBV18 and TRBJ1-6): NAGVMQNPRHLVRRRGQEARLRCSPMKGHSHVYWYRQLPEEGLKFMVYLQKENIIDESGMPKERFSAEFPKEGPSILRIQQVVRGDSAAYFCASSPGAGNSPLHFGNGTRLTVT.

The genes are TRBV3-1 (or the pseudogene TRBV3-2) and TRBJ2-3, with D tentatively TRBD2 (6 bases). This CDR3 spans 14 amino acids. The V gene's germline CDR1 is LGHDT and CDR2 YNNKEL (reference sequence). V was shortened by 4 bases and J by 10 bases, with 18 bases between the two germline ends. CDR3 amino acids: CASSPTSGGYAQYF. As DNA, the CDR3 is TGTGCCAGCAGCCCGACTAGTGGAGGGTATGCGCAGTATTTT.

The chain links TRBV11-2 to TRBJ2-1, with D maybe TRBD2 (5 bases). Germline CDR1 reads SGHAT; CDR2 reads FQNNGV. V lost 2 bases and J lost 9, with 17 bases in between. This CDR3 comprises 15 residues. As DNA, the CDR3 is TGTGCCAGCAGCTTATTGAATAAGGTAGGGAGTGAGCAGTTCTTC. As protein: CASSLLNKVGSEQFF.

The rearrangement uses TRBV11-3 and TRBJ2-7; 7 nucleotides match TRBD2. The germline gives CDR1 SGHNT, CDR2 YENEEA. Losses at the gene ends were 8 bases for V and 5 bases for J; bases not matched to a gene: 9. The length of the CDR3 is 13 residues. The CDR3 DNA follows: TGTGCCAGCGCCCTGGGGGGGGAGGACGAGCAGTACTTC. Translating gives CASALGGEDEQYF.

V usage is TRBV3-1 (or the pseudogene TRBV3-2) and J usage is TRBJ1-5; 7 nucleotides match TRBD1. CDR3 length: 15 residues. Germline lookup yields CDR1 LGHDT and CDR2 YNNKEL (reference sequence). V lost 4 bases and J lost 7; bases outside the gene matches: 10. The CDR3 nucleotides read TGTGCCAGCAGCCTCAGGGGGGAATTTGGGCAGCCCCAGCATTTT. Translated: CASSLRGEFGQPQHF.

The chain couples TRBV5-1 to TRBJ2-5, with TRBD2 as a possible D gene (6 bases). This CDR3 region has 14 residues. V gave up 4 bases and J gave up 5 bases, with 15 bases separating them. Germline assignment: CDR1 SGHRS and CDR2 YFSETQ. The CDR3 DNA sequence: TGCGCCAGCAGCAATGGAGGGATAAGGGAGACCCAGTACTTC. Translating it yields CASSNGGIRETQYF.

The genes are TRBV28 and TRBJ2-4; 8 bases fit TRBD1. The CDR3 is made up of 17 amino acids. Germline CDR1 reads MDHEN; CDR2 reads SYDVKM. The V and J ends lost 6 bases and 1 base, in that order; junction bases with no gene match: 11. The CDR3 bases are TGTGCCAGCAGCCCTAGACAGGGGAGATCCGCCAAAAACATTCAGTACTTC. Translation gives CASSPRQGRSAKNIQYF. The whole variable domain, filled in from reference TRBV28 and TRBJ2-4, reads DVKVTQSSRYLVKRTGEKVFLECVQDMDHENMFWYRQDPGLGLRLIYFSYDVKMKEKGDIPEGYSVSREKKERFSLILESASTNQTSMYLCASSPRQGRSAKNIQYFGAGTRLSVL.

The chain uses TRBV5-4 and TRBJ2-3; D might be TRBD2 (6 bases). Germline values: CDR1 SGHNT, CDR2 YYREEE (reference sequence). This CDR3 is 16 amino acids long. The V end lost 5 bases, the J end lost 3 bases, and 19 bases lay between the germline ends. For the CDR3, the DNA is TGTGCCAGCAGTAGGGGAGGCGGGGCATATACAGATACGCAGTATTTT. This translates into CASSRGGGAYTDTQYF.

V is TRBV6-5 and J is TRBJ1-5; D might be TRBD1 (5 bases). Trimming pared 5 bases from V and 3 bases from J, leaving 11 bases between. Germline-derived CDR1 and CDR2 are MNHEY and SVGAGI. This CDR3 comprises 14 residues. The CDR3 region is CASSPSGYNQPQHF. DNA of the CDR3: TGTGCCAGCAGTCCCTCAGGGTACAATCAGCCCCAGCATTTT.

This clone appeared a few times. The J gene is TRBJ2-5, the V gene TRBV27; maybe TRBD2 (5 bases). The germline V gene encodes CDR1 MNHEY and CDR2 SMNVEV (reference sequence). The CDR3 spans 14 residues. Between the trimmed V and J ends, which lost 2 bases and 1 base, there was a span of 8 bases. The DNA of the CDR3 is TGTGCCAGCAGTTTAGCGCTAGCCCAAGAGACCCAGTACTTC. Residues: CASSLALAQETQYF.

CDR3 nucleotides: TGTGCCAGCAGCCAAGGGGACAGCCCCGGTCAGCCCCAGCATTTT. It translates to CASSQGDSPGQPQHF. The chain carries TRBV4-2 and TRBJ1-5, with 7 bases matching TRBD1. The V and J ends lost 1 base and 6 bases, in that order; junction bases with no gene match: 6. CDR3 length: 15 residues. The germline CDR1 and CDR2 sequences are LGHNA and YNFKEQ.

The chain employs TRBV27 and TRBJ1-4, with D perhaps matching TRBD1 (6 bases). The V gene's germline CDR1 is MNHEY and CDR2 SMNVEV (reference sequence). The CDR3 length is 15 residues. The ends were cut back, 5 bases at V and 8 bases at J, with 18 bases in the middle. CDR3 protein: CASSTDAGAGEKLFF. The DNA of the CDR3 is TGTGCCAGCAGTACCGACGCGGGGGCGGGAGAAAAACTGTTTTTT.

The chain recombines TRBV27 with TRBJ1-2, with D possibly TRBD1 on 5 matching bases. Deletions cut 2 bases from V and 5 bases from J, with 15 bases between. The length of the CDR3 is 15 residues. Germline CDR1 reads MNHEY; CDR2 reads SMNVEV (reference sequence). For the CDR3, the DNA is TGTGCCAGCAGTTTAGCCGGGGGGGAGGTTTATGGCTACACCTTC. The encoded protein is CASSLAGGEVYGYTF.

This chain connects TRBV9 to TRBJ2-3, with a weak D call TRBD2 (6 bases). Trimming removed 0 bases from V and 7 bases from J, with 12 bases in between. CDR3 length equals 14 residues. CDR1 and CDR2 from the germline V gene are SGDLS and YYNGEE. CDR3 protein: CASSVELARHTQYF. The DNA for the CDR3 is TGTGCCAGCAGCGTAGAGCTAGCGAGGCATACGCAGTATTTT.